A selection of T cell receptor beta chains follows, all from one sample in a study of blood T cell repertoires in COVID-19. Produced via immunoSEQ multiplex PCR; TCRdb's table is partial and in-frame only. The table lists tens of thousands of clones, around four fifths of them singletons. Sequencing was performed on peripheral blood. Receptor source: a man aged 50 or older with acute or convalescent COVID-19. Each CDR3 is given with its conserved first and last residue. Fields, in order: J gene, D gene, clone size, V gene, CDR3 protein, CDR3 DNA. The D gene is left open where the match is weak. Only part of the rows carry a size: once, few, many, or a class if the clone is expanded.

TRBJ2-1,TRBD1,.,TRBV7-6,CASSPRQGARNEQFF,TGTGCCAGCAGCCCTAGACAGGGGGCGCGTAATGAGCAGTTCTTC
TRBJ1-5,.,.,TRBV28,CASGRGQPQHF,TGTGCCAGCGGAAGGGGCCAGCCCCAGCATTTT
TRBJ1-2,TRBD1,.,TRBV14,CASSQDGRQGGGYTF,TGTGCCAGCAGCCAAGATGGGCGACAGGGGGGCGGCTACACCTTC
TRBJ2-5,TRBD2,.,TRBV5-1,CASRLASGYQETQYF,TGCGCCAGCAGACTAGCGTCAGGGTACCAAGAGACCCAGTACTTC
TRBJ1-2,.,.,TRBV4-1,CASSQESGYGYTF,TGCGCCAGCAGCCAAGAGAGTGGCTATGGCTACACCTTC
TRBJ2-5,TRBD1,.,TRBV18,CASSPGTGEAETQYF,TGTGCCAGCTCACCAGGGACAGGGGAAGCAGAGACCCAGTACTTC
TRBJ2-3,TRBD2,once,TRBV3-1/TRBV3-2,CASSRAGAGTDTQYF,TGTGCCAGCAGCCGAGCGGGAGCGGGCACAGATACGCAGTATTTT
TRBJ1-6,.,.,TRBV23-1,CASSQSPRMEDSPLHF,TGCGCCAGCAGTCAATCGCCTAGAATGGAGGATTCACCCCTCCACTTT
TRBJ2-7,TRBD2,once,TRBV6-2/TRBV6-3,CASSRHSGRASYEQYF,TGTGCCAGCAGCCGTCACAGCGGGAGGGCTTCCTACGAGCAGTACTTC
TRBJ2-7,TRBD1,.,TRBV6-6,CASSSKTATGDEQYF,TGTGCCAGCAGCTCCAAGACAGCGACAGGGGACGAGCAGTACTTC
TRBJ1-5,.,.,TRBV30,CAWSEGGGQPQHF,TGTGCCTGGAGTGAAGGGGGTGGTCAGCCCCAGCATTTT
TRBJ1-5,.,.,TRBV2,CASSAGADSNQPQHF,TGTGCCAGCAGCGCAGGGGCGGATAGCAATCAGCCCCAGCATTTT
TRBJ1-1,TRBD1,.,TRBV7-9,CASSQDVGQGSSEAFF,TGTGCCAGCAGCCAAGATGTGGGACAGGGTTCGTCTGAAGCTTTCTTT
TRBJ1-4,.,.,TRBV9,CASSVATGTNEKLFF,TGTGCCAGCAGCGTAGCCACAGGGACTAATGAAAAACTGTTTTTT
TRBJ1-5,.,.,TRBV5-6,CASSLDTQPQHF,TGTGCCAGCAGCTTGGACACTCAGCCCCAGCATTTT
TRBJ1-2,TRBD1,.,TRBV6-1,CASSEPTDRGGWGYTF,TGTGCCAGCAGTGAACCTACGGACAGGGGAGGTTGGGGCTACACCTTC
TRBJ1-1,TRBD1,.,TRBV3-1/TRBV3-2,CASSQGQGSTEAFF,TGTGCCAGCAGCCAGGGACAGGGGAGCACTGAAGCTTTCTTT
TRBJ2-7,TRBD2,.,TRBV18,CASSPRGEGGEQYF,TGTGCCAGCTCACCCCGGGGGGAAGGCGGCGAGCAGTACTTC
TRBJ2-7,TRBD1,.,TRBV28,CASSTPGQGWAEQYF,TGTGCCAGCAGTACCCCGGGACAGGGCTGGGCCGAGCAGTACTTC
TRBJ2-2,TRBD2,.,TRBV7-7,CASSLGLAGATGELFF,TGTGCCAGCAGCCTTGGACTAGCGGGAGCTACCGGGGAGCTGTTTTTT
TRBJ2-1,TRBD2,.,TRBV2,CASPAGGAYNEQFF,TGTGCCAGCCCAGCGGGAGGAGCCTACAATGAGCAGTTCTTC
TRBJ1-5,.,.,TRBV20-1,CSASFQSDQPQHF,TGCAGTGCTAGTTTTCAGTCTGATCAGCCCCAGCATTTT
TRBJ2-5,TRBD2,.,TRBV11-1,CASSQGWGREGETQYF,TGTGCCAGCAGCCAAGGATGGGGCAGGGAGGGAGAGACCCAGTACTTC
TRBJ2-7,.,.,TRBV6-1,CASSEAGGRAIYEQYF,TGTGCCAGCAGTGAAGCGGGGGGGCGGGCAATCTACGAGCAGTACTTC
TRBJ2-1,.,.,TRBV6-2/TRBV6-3,CASSSRGGGTYNEQFF,TGTGCCAGCAGTTCGAGGGGAGGGGGAACCTACAATGAGCAGTTCTTC
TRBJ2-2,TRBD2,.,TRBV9,CASSPLIDSGTTGELFF,TGTGCCAGCAGCCCCCTCATAGATAGCGGGACTACCGGGGAGCTGTTTTTT
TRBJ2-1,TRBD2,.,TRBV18,CASSPPSGRANEQFF,TGTGCCAGCTCACCACCTTCCGGGAGGGCAAATGAGCAGTTCTTC
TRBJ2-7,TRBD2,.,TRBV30,CAWARSGGAREQYF,TGTGCCTGGGCTCGAAGCGGGGGGGCGCGGGAGCAGTACTTC